This TCR beta chain came from a study of T cells of healthy individuals. TCRdb recomputed calls from the 5' RACE reads with MiXCR, one row per CDR3 protein. The sample gives 40,000 to 60,000 distinct CDR3 sequences, 14% to 15% of which show up once; roughly a sixth is in the top ten. CDR3 size: 15 residues. V lost 2 bases and J 4 bases, leaving 15 bases between the germline ends. Germline CDR1 and CDR2: MNHEY and SMNVEV (reference sequence). This clonotype turned up a few times. This clonotype was obtained from a human donor in good health. V gene TRBV27 combines with J gene TRBJ2-7, with D possibly matching TRBD2 (6 bases). The CDR3 region is CASSLRASGTYEQYF. CDR3 nucleotide sequence: TGTGCCAGCAGTTTAAGGGCCTCGGGGACTTACGAGCAGTACTTC.